This section outlines one T cell receptor (beta chain) sequence together with its context. The antigen is undetermined. The data belong to a study of cytomegalovirus exposure and HLA in healthy donors. Study findings and constraints: What a later analysis showed was that several of the most significant clusters appeared linked to common viral pathogens. V- and J-gene trimming in TCR beta was tied to a missense DCLRE1C variant by an analysis performed later.

Vbeta (60) and Jbeta (13) primers were used in the PCR. Sequencing was performed with immunoSEQ multiplex PCR; in TCRdb, only in-frame clones are kept and a portion is missing. The profile shows about 230,000 clones, 80% to 90% of them singletons. The CDR3 extends over 17 amino acids. The V and J ends lost 4 bases and 3 bases, in that order; junction bases with no gene match: 6. CDR1 and CDR2 (germline): LGHNA, YNFKEQ. Nominally healthy donors provided the samples, though records likely missed some immune exposures. The sequence was obtained from a woman younger than 35 in good health and CMV-seronegative. The sequencing input was PBMCs. The rearrangement joins TRBV4-2 to TRBJ2-3, with TRBD2 matching over 14 bases. CDR3 sequence (DNA): TGTGCCAGCAGCCCGACGACTAGCGGGGGGGCAACAGATACGCAGTATTTT. Translated, it gives CASSPTTSGGATDTQYF.